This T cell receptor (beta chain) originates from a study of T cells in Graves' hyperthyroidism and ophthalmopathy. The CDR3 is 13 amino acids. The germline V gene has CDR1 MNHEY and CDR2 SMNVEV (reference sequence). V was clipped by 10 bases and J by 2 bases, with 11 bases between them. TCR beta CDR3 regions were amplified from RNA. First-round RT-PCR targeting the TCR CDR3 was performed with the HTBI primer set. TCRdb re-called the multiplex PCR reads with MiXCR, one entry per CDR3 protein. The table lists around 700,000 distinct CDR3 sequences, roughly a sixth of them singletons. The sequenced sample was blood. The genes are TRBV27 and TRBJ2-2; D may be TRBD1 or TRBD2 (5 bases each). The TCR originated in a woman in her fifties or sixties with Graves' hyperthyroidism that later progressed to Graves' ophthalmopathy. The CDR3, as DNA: TGTGCCAACCGGGACGGCAACACCGGGGAGCTGTTTTTT. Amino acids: CANRDGNTGELFF.